Presented here are 16 T cell receptor beta chains from one specimen sequenced in a study of beta chain features in type 1 diabetes. Since all of the isolated RNA was reverse transcribed, expressed TCRB transcripts were what got sequenced. The data were produced by immunoSEQ multiplex PCR, yet TCRdb's version contains in-frame clones alone and is incomplete. The sample contains about 360,000 clones, roughly 12% of which appear only once. The material sequenced was naive CD4+ T cells from blood. All receptors come from a man aged 18 to 35 in good health.

In this sample, this clone turned up a few times. The chain employs TRBV7-2 and TRBJ2-5, with TRBD2 identical over 7 bases. There are 16 residues in the CDR3. Germline V gives CDR1 SGHTA, CDR2 FQGNSA. V shed 5 bases, J shed 5 bases, and the junction held 14 bases outside the gene matches. The CDR3 loop reads CASSPTSRGVGETQYF. The CDR3 DNA is TGTGCCAGCAGCCCTACCAGCCGGGGGGTTGGGGAGACCCAGTACTTC.

J is TRBJ1-2 and V is TRBV29-1; maybe TRBD1 (6 bases). The ends were cut back, 3 bases at V and 0 bases at J, with 11 bases in the middle. Germline loops: CDR1 SQVTM, CDR2 ANQGSEA. The CDR3 is 14 amino acids. CDR3 DNA: TGCAGCGTTGATGAAGGGGGATCTAACTATGGCTACACCTTC. It is translated as CSVDEGGSNYGYTF.

The genes are TRBV7-2 and TRBJ2-5, with D perhaps TRBD2 (5 bases). CDR1 and CDR2 (germline): SGHTA, FQGNSA. The CDR3 contains 13 residues. The ends were cut back, 5 bases at V and 5 bases at J, with 12 bases in the middle. CDR3 residues: CASSRGLLETQYF. In DNA, the CDR3 is TGTGCCAGCAGCCGCGGGCTGCTGGAGACCCAGTACTTC.

The V gene is TRBV7-2, the J gene TRBJ1-2; TRBD1 matches at 7 bases. Trimming removed 4 bases from V and 8 bases from J; junction bases left unmatched: 10. Per germline, CDR1 SGHTA and CDR2 FQGNSA. The CDR3 length is 14 residues. CDR3 sequence (DNA): TGTGCCAGCAGCTCCCCCAGGGGGACCTACGGCTACACCTTC. Translated: CASSSPRGTYGYTF.

This clone was counted only a few times. The chain links TRBV5-4 to TRBJ2-5; 7 bases map to TRBD1. Germline V gene sequence: CDR1 SGHNT, CDR2 YYREEE (reference sequence). V trimming: 2 bases; J trimming: 5 bases; junction bases outside the gene matches: 3. The CDR3 is 13 residues long. In DNA, the CDR3 is TGTGCCAGCAGCTTACAGGGGACGGAGACCCAGTACTTC. Residues: CASSLQGTETQYF.

This clone was detected only a few times. This chain connects TRBV7-9 to TRBJ1-5; D is perhaps TRBD1 (6 bases). CDR1 and CDR2 from the germline V gene are SEHNR and FQNEAQ (reference sequence). V shed 8 bases and J shed 9 bases, with 17 bases lying between them. The CDR3 has 13 amino acids. This CDR3 reads CASAGGRLGPQHF. CDR3 nucleotide sequence: TGTGCCAGCGCCGGGGGGCGCCTGGGGCCCCAGCATTTT.

This clone was counted a few times. This chain links TRBV5-1 with TRBJ2-7; 9 bases line up with TRBD1. V lost 4 bases, J lost 7 bases, and 12 bases stayed unmatched. There are 15 residues in the CDR3. CDR1 is SGHRS, CDR2 YFSETQ, per germline. CDR3 in DNA: TGCGCCAGCAGCGACGGGACAGGGTTTTTGGGGGAGCAGTACTTC. It encodes CASSDGTGFLGEQYF.

The chain employs TRBV7-3 and TRBJ2-6; D is unclear. The V end lost 6 bases, the J end lost 0 bases, and 9 bases lay between the germline ends. CDR1 and CDR2 (germline): SGHTA, FQGTGA. The length of the CDR3 is 15 residues. The CDR3 coding sequence is TGTGCCAGCAGTGGCCCTTACTCTGGGGCCAACGTCCTGACTTTC. Its translation: CASSGPYSGANVLTF. Filled out from reference TRBV7-3 and TRBJ2-6, the complete variable domain reads GAGVSQTPSNKVTEKGKYVELRCDPISGHTALYWYRQSLGQGPEFLIYFQGTGAADDSGLPNDRFFAVRPEGSVSTLKIQRTERGDSAVYLCASSGPYSGANVLTFGAGSRLTVL.

This clone has a handful of counts. The chain is built from TRBV6-6 and TRBJ2-2; D may be TRBD2 (6 bases). Germline CDR1 MNHNY, CDR2 SVGAGI (reference sequence). The CDR3 is 15 amino acids. V shed 2 bases and J shed 1 base, with 8 bases lying between them. The CDR3 is CASSYGGENTGELFF. The CDR3 bases are TGTGCCAGCAGTTACGGAGGGGAGAACACCGGGGAGCTGTTTTTT.

This clone was detected only a few times. V is TRBV29-1 and J is TRBJ2-1, with 7 bases identical to TRBD2. The CDR3 is 14 residues long. In germline, CDR1 is SQVTM, CDR2 ANQGSEA. Trimming cost V 1 base and J 3 bases; bases outside gene matches: 3. This CDR3 reads CSVEAGGYYNEQFF. The CDR3 DNA reads as TGCAGCGTTGAAGCGGGAGGCTACTACAATGAGCAGTTCTTC.

The chain carries TRBV5-1 and TRBJ2-5, with D possibly matching TRBD2 (5 bases). V lost 4 bases and J 7 bases, leaving 11 bases between the germline ends. Germline CDR1 and CDR2: SGHRS and YFSETQ. The CDR3 runs 12 residues. The CDR3 here is CASSPDRGTQYF. The DNA for the CDR3 is TGCGCCAGCAGCCCTGACCGGGGGACCCAGTACTTC. Together with reference TRBV5-1 and TRBJ2-5, the CDR3 gives the full variable domain: KAGVTQTPRYLIKTRGQQVTLSCSPISGHRSVSWYQQTPGQGLQFLFEYFSETQRNKGNFPGRFSGRQFSNSRSEMNVSTLELGDSALYLCASSPDRGTQYFGPGTRLLVL.

This clone occurred a few times. The chain carries TRBV4-2 and TRBJ2-1, with TRBD2 matching 13 bases. CDR3 length: 18 residues. The V gene end was trimmed by 3 bases and the J gene end by 7 bases; junction bases not matched to a gene: 12. The germline gives CDR1 LGHNA, CDR2 YNFKEQ. The CDR3 coding sequence is TGTGCCAGCAGCCAGCCCCGCCGAGGGACTAGCGGGAATAATGAGCAGTTCTTC. Protein product: CASSQPRRGTSGNNEQFF.

This clone was observed once. The chain uses TRBV28 and TRBJ2-1; 12 bases are a match to TRBD1. With V trimmed by 7 bases and J by 7 bases, 8 bases remained unmatched. Germline lookup yields CDR1 MDHEN and CDR2 SYDVKM. CDR3 length: 15 amino acids. CDR3 amino acids: CASTPGQGARNEQFF. CDR3 nucleotide sequence: TGTGCCAGCACACCGGGACAGGGGGCAAGAAATGAGCAGTTCTTC.

The rearrangement joins TRBV5-1 to TRBJ2-5; TRBD1 aligns across 8 bases. Germline V gene lookup returns CDR1 SGHRS and CDR2 YFSETQ. The CDR3 totals 17 residues. With 0 bases clipped from V and 4 bases from J, the junction kept 11 bases outside the gene matches. Written as DNA, the CDR3 is TGCGCCAGCAGCTTGGGCCGAGGGACAGGCGAAGGAGAGACCCAGTACTTC. Amino acid sequence: CASSLGRGTGEGETQYF.

The rearrangement links TRBV5-4 to TRBJ1-2, with D hard to call. The CDR3 runs 15 residues. V shed 3 bases and J shed 0 bases, with 12 bases lying between them. Germline CDR1 SGHNT, CDR2 YYREEE (reference sequence). The CDR3 here is CASSWAGSSNYGYTF. CDR3 coding DNA: TGTGCCAGCAGCTGGGCGGGGTCCTCTAACTATGGCTACACCTTC.

V is TRBV15 and J is TRBJ2-1; possible D gene TRBD2, 5 bases. This CDR3 spans 17 amino acids. CDR1 LNHNV and CDR2 YYDKDF come from the germline V gene (reference sequence). V lost 0 bases and J 5 bases, leaving 17 bases between the germline ends. For the CDR3, the DNA is TGTGCCACCAGCAGAGAGGCGCCCCGAGCGGAGCACAATGAGCAGTTCTTC. Translating it yields CATSREAPRAEHNEQFF.